A selection of T cell receptor beta chains follows, all from one sample in a study of vaccination and CD4 T cells after COVID-19. TCRdb used MiXCR to reprocess the PCR reads, holding one entry per CDR3 protein. The sample yields 21,000 or so distinct CDR3 sequences, about 60% seen once. Sequenced here: CD4+ T cells from blood, sampled before SARS-CoV-2 vaccination. Receptors originate from a human donor who had recovered from COVID-19. The CDR3 runs from the conserved cysteine through the conserved F or W. A D gene is named only where the DNA matches it firmly. Only some rows state a clone size, as once, few, many or a class for expanded clones.

V gene	J gene	D gene	clone size	CDR3 DNA	CDR3 protein
TRBV7-3	TRBJ2-2	.	.	TGTGCCAGCAGCTTAATGGTGAACACCGGGGAGCTGTTTTTT	CASSLMVNTGELFF
TRBV28	TRBJ1-2	.	.	TGTGCCAGCAGTTGGGGACGATATGGCTACACCTTC	CASSWGRYGYTF
TRBV12-3/TRBV12-4	TRBJ2-3	.	.	TGTGCCAGCGCCCTTAGATTGGTGGCTAGCACAGATACGCAGTATTTT	CASALRLVASTDTQYF
TRBV12-3/TRBV12-4	TRBJ2-7	.	.	TGTGCCAGCAACACCGGGACAAAGTCCTACGAGCAGTACTTC	CASNTGTKSYEQYF
TRBV7-8	TRBJ1-1	TRBD1	few	TGTGCCAGCAGCTATTTAACAGGGGGGGGAACTGAAGCTTTCTTT	CASSYLTGGGTEAFF
TRBV20-1	TRBJ1-1	.	few	TGCAGTGCTAGAGGGGGTTTTATGAACACTGAAGCTTTCTTT	CSARGGFMNTEAFF
TRBV24-1	TRBJ1-6	.	few	TGTGCCACCAGTGATTCACAGTCGCGGGGGCTATGGAATTCACCCCTCCACTTT	CATSDSQSRGLWNSPLHF
TRBV7-9	TRBJ1-1	TRBD1	.	TGTGCCAGCAGCGGGGACAGTGGGAACACTGAAGCTTTCTTT	CASSGDSGNTEAFF
TRBV20-1	TRBJ2-2	.	.	TGCAGTGCTAGAGCGGGTGACACCGGGGAGCTGTTTTTT	CSARAGDTGELFF
TRBV5-1	TRBJ2-7	.	.	TGCGCCAGCAGCTTGGGGGACCGCGCCTACGAGCAGTACTTC	CASSLGDRAYEQYF
TRBV11-2	TRBJ1-2	.	.	TGTGCCAGCAGCTTAGATTCAGCAGGAAACTATGGCTACACCTTC	CASSLDSAGNYGYTF
TRBV7-6	TRBJ1-2	TRBD1	.	TGTGCCAGCAGCCTCCCAGGGGGGGATGGCTACACCTTC	CASSLPGGDGYTF
TRBV20-1	TRBJ1-1	TRBD1	.	TGCAGTGCTAGACTTCCAGGGACAGGGGACGCTGAAGCTTTCTTT	CSARLPGTGDAEAFF
TRBV20-1	TRBJ1-6	.	few	TGCAGTGCTAGAGATCCTAGGGGCGGTTCACCCCTCCACTTT	CSARDPRGGSPLHF
TRBV21-1	TRBJ2-3	.	.	TGTGCCAGCAGCAAAGACCCAGCGGGTCGATCCACAGATACGCAGTATTTT	CASSKDPAGRSTDTQYF
TRBV14	TRBJ1-1	.	.	TGTGCCAGCAGCCAACAAGCGAACACTGAAGCTTTCTTT	CASSQQANTEAFF
TRBV7-2	TRBJ2-3	.	.	TGTGCCAGCAGCTTCAGAGGAGCGGGCCCTATCACAGATACGCAGTATTTT	CASSFRGAGPITDTQYF
TRBV5-4	TRBJ2-1	TRBD2	.	TGTGCCAGCAGCTCGACTAGCGCCAGCTCCTACAATGAGCAGTTCTTC	CASSSTSASSYNEQFF
TRBV6-5	TRBJ2-1	TRBD2	once	TGTGCCAGCAGTTACTTAGCGGGGTCCTACAATGAGCAGTTCTTC	CASSYLAGSYNEQFF
TRBV27	TRBJ2-7	TRBD2	.	TGTGCCAGCAAAGGACTAGCGGGCCCCTACGAGCAGTACTTC	CASKGLAGPYEQYF
TRBV21-1	TRBJ2-6	.	.	TGTGCCAGCAGCAAACGAAGGAGCAGGACATGCTCTGGGGCCAACGTCCTGACTTTC	CASSKRRSRTCSGANVLTF
TRBV7-9	TRBJ1-4	TRBD1	.	TGTGCCAGCAGATCCGGGACAGAGAATGAAAAACTGTTTTTT	CASRSGTENEKLFF
TRBV20-1	TRBJ2-7	.	.	TGCAGTGCTAGAGATCTAGCTGGTTTGGCTGAGCAGTACTTC	CSARDLAGLAEQYF
TRBV6-5	TRBJ2-5	TRBD1	.	TGTGCCAGCAGTTACGGGACAGGGGGCGGGGAGACCCAGTACTTC	CASSYGTGGGETQYF
TRBV20-1	TRBJ1-2	TRBD1	.	TGCAGTGCTAGAGATCCGGGACAGGGAGTCTATGGCTACACCTTC	CSARDPGQGVYGYTF
TRBV12-3/TRBV12-4	TRBJ2-7	.	.	TGTGCCAGCAGCCAATCCCTCTCCTACGAGCAGTACTTC	CASSQSLSYEQYF
TRBV5-1	TRBJ2-5	.	.	TGCGCCAGCAGCTTGTACAGCCAAGAGACCCAGTACTTC	CASSLYSQETQYF
TRBV2	TRBJ1-5	.	.	TGTGCCTCGAGGTTTAGCAATCAGCCCCAGCATTTT	CASRFSNQPQHF
TRBV7-2	TRBJ1-2	.	.	TGTGCCAGCAGCCCTCACGCGGCTAACTATGGCTACACCTTC	CASSPHAANYGYTF